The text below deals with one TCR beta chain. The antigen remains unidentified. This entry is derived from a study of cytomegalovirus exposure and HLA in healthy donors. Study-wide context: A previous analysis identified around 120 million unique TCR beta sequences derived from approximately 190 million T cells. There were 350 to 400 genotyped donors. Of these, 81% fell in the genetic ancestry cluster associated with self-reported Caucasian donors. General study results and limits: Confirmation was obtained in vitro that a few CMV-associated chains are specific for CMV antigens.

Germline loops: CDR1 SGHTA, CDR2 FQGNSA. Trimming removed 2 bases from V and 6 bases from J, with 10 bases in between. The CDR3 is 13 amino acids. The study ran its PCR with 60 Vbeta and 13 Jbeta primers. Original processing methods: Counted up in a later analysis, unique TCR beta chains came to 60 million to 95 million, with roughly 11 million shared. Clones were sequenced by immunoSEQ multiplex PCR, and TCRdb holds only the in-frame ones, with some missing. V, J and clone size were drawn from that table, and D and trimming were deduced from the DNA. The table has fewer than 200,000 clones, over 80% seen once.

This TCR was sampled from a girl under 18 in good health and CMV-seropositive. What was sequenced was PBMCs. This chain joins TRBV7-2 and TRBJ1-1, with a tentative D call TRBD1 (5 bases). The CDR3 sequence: CASSLNRRAEAFF. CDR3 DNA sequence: TGTGCCAGCAGCTTAAACAGGAGGGCTGAAGCTTTCTTT.